This T cell receptor (beta chain) is drawn from a study of T cells after yellow fever vaccination. TCRdb analysed the 5' RACE reads with MiXCR anew, one entry per CDR3 protein. Of a few hundred thousand distinct CDR3 sequences listed, less than 20% were seen once; the top ten hold roughly 17%. Trimming took 6 bases from V and 4 from J, leaving 21 bases between them. The germline gives CDR1 ENHRY, CDR2 SYGVKD. This CDR3 has 16 amino acids. The TCR comes from a man younger than 35 who received the YFV17D yellow fever vaccine. The chain combines TRBV10-3 with TRBJ2-5; possibly TRBD2 for D (5 bases). Source: PBMCs, taken less than 6 days after the first yellow fever vaccination. In DNA, the CDR3 is TGTGCCATCAGCGCCCCGGGCACCCGAGGGTCAGAGACCCAGTACTTC. It codes for CAISAPGTRGSETQYF.